Each of the 9 T cell receptor beta chains below was sequenced from the same sample in a study of blood T cell repertoires in COVID-19. Method: immunoSEQ multiplex PCR; TCRdb's copy keeps in-frame clones and lacks some. The sample has tens of thousands of clones, roughly 89% seen once. Sequences were obtained from peripheral blood. The receptors stem from a woman aged 80 or over with active COVID-19.

This sequence joins TRBV29-1 and TRBJ2-7; 7 bases map to TRBD2. The germline CDR1 and CDR2 sequences are SQVTM and ANQGSEA. The CDR3 consists of 12 residues. The CDR3 here is CSVQRDSLEQYF. DNA of the CDR3: TGCAGTGTCCAGCGGGACTCACTCGAGCAGTACTTC.

The chain joins TRBV20-1 to TRBJ1-2; D not resolved. The germline CDR1 and CDR2 sequences are DFQATT and SNEGSKA (reference sequence). CDR3 length equals 11 residues. Deletions cut 0 bases from V and 10 bases from J, with 9 bases between. CDR3 sequence (DNA): TGCAGTGCTAGAGATTGGGAGGTCTACACCTTC. Encoded protein: CSARDWEVYTF.

The genes are TRBV7-8 and TRBJ2-3, with 9 bases lining up with TRBD1. J was trimmed by 6 bases and V by 5 bases; bases with no gene match: 6. This CDR3 has 14 residues. CDR1 is SGHVS, CDR2 FQNEAQ, per germline. Here the CDR3 DNA reads TGTGCCAGCAGCCTGGGACAGGGTCATGATACGCAGTATTTT. Encoded protein: CASSLGQGHDTQYF.

The V call is TRBV5-4, the J call TRBJ2-1, with 8 bases aligning to TRBD2. The CDR3 consists of 14 residues. The J segment lost 6 bases and the V segment lost 4 bases, leaving 6 bases of the junction unmatched. The germline gives CDR1 SGHNT, CDR2 YYREEE (reference sequence). CDR3 nucleotides: TGTGCCAGCAGCAAGGGACTAGTTTTCAATGAGCAGTTCTTC. Translating it yields CASSKGLVFNEQFF.

This chain joins TRBV28 and TRBJ2-1; 11 bases fit TRBD2. The trim removed 5 bases at V and 9 bases at J, leaving 3 bases unmatched. Looked up from germline, CDR1 is MDHEN and CDR2 is SYDVKM. The CDR3 spans 13 residues. The CDR3 DNA reads TGTGCCAGCAGTCTAGCGGGAGGCAGTGAGCAGTTCTTC. Encoded protein: CASSLAGGSEQFF.

The chain combines TRBV5-1 with TRBJ1-2; D is unclear. CDR3 length: 12 amino acids. V dropped 4 bases and J dropped 1 base, with 5 bases sitting between them. The germline V gene has CDR1 SGHRS and CDR2 YFSETQ. Written as DNA, the CDR3 is TGCGCCAGCAGCCGGTATAACTATGGCTACACCTTC. This sequence encodes CASSRYNYGYTF.

This clone was detected a few times. The chain recombines TRBV19 with TRBJ1-5; the D gene is possibly TRBD1 (6 bases). The germline V and J ends were trimmed by 3 bases and 2 bases, with 11 bases remaining between them. The CDR3 has 15 amino acids. Looked up from germline, CDR1 is LNHDA and CDR2 is SQIVND (reference sequence). DNA for the CDR3: TGTGCCAGTAGTATTCTTTCAGGGGGCAATCAGCCCCAGCATTTT. This sequence encodes CASSILSGGNQPQHF. Full variable domain (outside the CDR3, taken from reference TRBV19 and TRBJ1-5): DGGITQSPKYLFRKEGQNVTLSCEQNLNHDAMYWYRQDPGQGLRLIYYSQIVNDFQKGDIAEGYSVSREKKESFPLTVTSAQKNPTAFYLCASSILSGGNQPQHFGDGTRLSIL.

The chain recombines TRBV10-3 with TRBJ1-2, with 9 bases identical to TRBD1. The CDR3 is 12 amino acids. V lost 8 bases to trimming and J lost 5 bases; unmatched junction nucleotides: 3. The germline V gene has CDR1 ENHRY and CDR2 SYGVKD. The CDR3 here is CAIETGGYGYTF. CDR3 nucleotide sequence: TGTGCCATCGAGACAGGGGGGTATGGCTACACCTTC.

The chain carries TRBV25-1 and TRBJ1-2; D gene ambiguous. Germline V CDR1 and CDR2: MGHDK, SYGVNS. The CDR3 sequence is 13 residues long. V lost 5 bases to trimming and J lost 7 bases, with 14 bases between them. The CDR3 spells CASSPAGWAGYTF. The CDR3 nucleotides are TGTGCCAGCAGTCCGGCGGGTTGGGCTGGCTACACCTTC.